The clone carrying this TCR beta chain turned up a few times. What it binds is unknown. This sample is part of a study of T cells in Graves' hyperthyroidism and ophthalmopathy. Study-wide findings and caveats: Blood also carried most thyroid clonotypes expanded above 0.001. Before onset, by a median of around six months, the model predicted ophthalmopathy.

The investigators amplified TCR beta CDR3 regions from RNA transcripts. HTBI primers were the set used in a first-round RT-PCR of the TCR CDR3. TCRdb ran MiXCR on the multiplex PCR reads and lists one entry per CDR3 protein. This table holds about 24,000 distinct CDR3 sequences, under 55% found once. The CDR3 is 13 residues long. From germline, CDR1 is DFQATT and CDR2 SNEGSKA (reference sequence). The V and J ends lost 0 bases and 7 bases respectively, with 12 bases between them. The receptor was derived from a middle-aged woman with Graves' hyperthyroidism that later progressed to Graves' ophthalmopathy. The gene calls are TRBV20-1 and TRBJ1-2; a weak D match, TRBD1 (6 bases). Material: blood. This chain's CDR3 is CSARDEQGGGYTF. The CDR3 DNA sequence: TGCAGTGCTAGAGATGAACAGGGTGGTGGCTACACCTTC.